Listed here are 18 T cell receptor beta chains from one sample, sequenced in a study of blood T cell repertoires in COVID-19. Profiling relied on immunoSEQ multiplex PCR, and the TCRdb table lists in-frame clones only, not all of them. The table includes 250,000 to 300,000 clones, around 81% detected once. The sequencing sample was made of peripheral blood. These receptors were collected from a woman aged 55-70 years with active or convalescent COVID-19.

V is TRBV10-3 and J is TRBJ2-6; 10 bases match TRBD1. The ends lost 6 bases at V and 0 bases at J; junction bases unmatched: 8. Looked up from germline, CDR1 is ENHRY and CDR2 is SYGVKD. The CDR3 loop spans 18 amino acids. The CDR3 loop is CAIRKTGGAGSGANVLTF. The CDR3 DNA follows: TGTGCCATCAGAAAGACAGGGGGCGCGGGCTCTGGGGCCAACGTCCTGACTTTC.

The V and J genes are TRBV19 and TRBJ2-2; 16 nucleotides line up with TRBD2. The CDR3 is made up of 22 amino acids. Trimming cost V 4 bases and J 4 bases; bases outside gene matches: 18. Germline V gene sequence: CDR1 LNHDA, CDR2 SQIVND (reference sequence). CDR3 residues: CASSTPGTSGGAITTGTGELFF. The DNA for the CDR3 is TGTGCCAGTAGTACGCCCGGGACTAGCGGGGGGGCTATAACAACGGGCACCGGGGAGCTGTTTTTT.

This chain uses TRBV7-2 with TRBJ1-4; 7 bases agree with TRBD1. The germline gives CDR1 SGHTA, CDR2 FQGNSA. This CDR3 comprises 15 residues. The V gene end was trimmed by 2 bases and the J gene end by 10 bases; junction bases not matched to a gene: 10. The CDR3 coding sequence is TGTGCCAGCAGCTTACGACAGGGTTTAACAGTAAAACTGTTTTTT. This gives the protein CASSLRQGLTVKLFF.

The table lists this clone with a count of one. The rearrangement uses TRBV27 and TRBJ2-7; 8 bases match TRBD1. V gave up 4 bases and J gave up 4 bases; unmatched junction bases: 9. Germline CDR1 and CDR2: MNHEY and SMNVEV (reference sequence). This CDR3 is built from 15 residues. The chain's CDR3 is CASSSTGTGRYEQYF. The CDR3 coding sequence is TGTGCCAGCAGTTCTACGGGGACAGGTCGATACGAGCAGTACTTC.

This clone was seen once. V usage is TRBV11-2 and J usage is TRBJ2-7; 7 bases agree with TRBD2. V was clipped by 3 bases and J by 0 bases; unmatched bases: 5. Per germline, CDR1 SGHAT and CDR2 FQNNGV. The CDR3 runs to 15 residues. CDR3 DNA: TGTGCCAGCAGCTTTTGGGGGGGGGACTCCTACGAGCAGTACTTC. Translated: CASSFWGGDSYEQYF.

As DNA, the CDR3 is TGTGCCAGCAGCCATGTAGAGGATACGCAGTATTTT. Translated, it gives CASSHVEDTQYF. This sequence joins TRBV11-2 and TRBJ2-3; D gene uncertain. V was shortened by 5 bases and J by 6 bases, with 9 bases between the two germline ends. The CDR3 contains 12 residues. Germline-derived CDR1 and CDR2 are SGHAT and FQNNGV.

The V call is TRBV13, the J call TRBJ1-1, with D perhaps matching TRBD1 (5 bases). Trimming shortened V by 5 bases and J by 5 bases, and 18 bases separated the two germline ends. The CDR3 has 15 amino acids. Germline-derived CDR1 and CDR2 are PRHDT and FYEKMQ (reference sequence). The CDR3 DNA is TGTGCCAGCAGCCCCTTACCTCAGGGTGGGACTGAAGCTTTCTTT. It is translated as CASSPLPQGGTEAFF.

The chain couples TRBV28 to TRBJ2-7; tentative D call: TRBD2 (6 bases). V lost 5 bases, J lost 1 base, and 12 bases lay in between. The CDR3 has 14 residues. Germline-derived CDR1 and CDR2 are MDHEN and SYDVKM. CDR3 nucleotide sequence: TGTGCCAGCAGTCACGGGGGTCCATCCTACGAGCAGTACTTC. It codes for CASSHGGPSYEQYF. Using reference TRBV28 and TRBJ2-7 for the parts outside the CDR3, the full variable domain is DVKVTQSSRYLVKRTGEKVFLECVQDMDHENMFWYRQDPGLGLRLIYFSYDVKMKEKGDIPEGYSVSREKKERFSLILESASTNQTSMYLCASSHGGPSYEQYFGPGTRLTVT.

The CDR3, as DNA: TGTGCCAGCACGGGGCAGGGGGCGGTCGGGGAGCTGTTTTTT. Protein sequence: CASTGQGAVGELFF. This sequence joins TRBV6-5 and TRBJ2-2, with 8 bases that match TRBD1. Germline V gene lookup returns CDR1 MNHEY and CDR2 SVGAGI. This CDR3 spans 14 amino acids. Trimming at V came to 7 bases and at J to 7 bases, leaving 8 bases not matched to a gene.

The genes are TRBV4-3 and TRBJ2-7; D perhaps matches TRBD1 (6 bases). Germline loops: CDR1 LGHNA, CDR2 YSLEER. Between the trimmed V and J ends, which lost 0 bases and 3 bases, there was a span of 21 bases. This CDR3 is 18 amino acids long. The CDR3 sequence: CASSQERGIPLRVYEQYF. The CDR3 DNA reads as TGCGCCAGCAGCCAAGAGAGGGGGATACCCCTTCGGGTCTACGAGCAGTACTTC.

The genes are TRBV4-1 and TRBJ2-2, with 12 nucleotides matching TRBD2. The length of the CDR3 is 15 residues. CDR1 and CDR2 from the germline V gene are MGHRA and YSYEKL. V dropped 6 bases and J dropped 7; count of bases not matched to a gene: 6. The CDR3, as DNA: TGCGCCAGCAGTATGACTAGCGGGGGTATCGGGGAGCTGTTTTTT. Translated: CASSMTSGGIGELFF.

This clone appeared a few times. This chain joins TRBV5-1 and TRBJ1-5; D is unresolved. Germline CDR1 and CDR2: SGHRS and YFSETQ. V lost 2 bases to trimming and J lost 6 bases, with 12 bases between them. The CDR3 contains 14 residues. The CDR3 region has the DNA TGCGCCAGCAGCTTTGGGCGGGCGAGTCAGCCCCAGCATTTT. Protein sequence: CASSFGRASQPQHF.

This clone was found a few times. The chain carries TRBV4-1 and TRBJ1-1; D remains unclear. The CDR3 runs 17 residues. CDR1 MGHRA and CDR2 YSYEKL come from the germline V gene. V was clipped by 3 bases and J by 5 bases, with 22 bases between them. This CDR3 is CASSQPPGEGRRTEAFF. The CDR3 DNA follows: TGCGCCAGCAGCCAGCCTCCCGGAGAGGGAAGGAGGACTGAAGCTTTCTTT.

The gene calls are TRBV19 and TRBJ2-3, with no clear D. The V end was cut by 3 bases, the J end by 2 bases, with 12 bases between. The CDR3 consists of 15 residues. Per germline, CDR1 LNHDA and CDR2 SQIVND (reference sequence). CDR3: CASSMFAEITDTQYF. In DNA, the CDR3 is TGTGCCAGTAGTATGTTCGCGGAGATCACAGATACGCAGTATTTT.

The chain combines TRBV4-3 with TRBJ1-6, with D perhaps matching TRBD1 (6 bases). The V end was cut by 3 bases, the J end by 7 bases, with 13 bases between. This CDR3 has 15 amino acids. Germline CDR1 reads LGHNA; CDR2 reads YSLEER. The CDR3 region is CASSQDSTGNSPLHF. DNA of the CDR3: TGCGCCAGCAGCCAGGATTCTACAGGGAATTCACCCCTCCACTTT.

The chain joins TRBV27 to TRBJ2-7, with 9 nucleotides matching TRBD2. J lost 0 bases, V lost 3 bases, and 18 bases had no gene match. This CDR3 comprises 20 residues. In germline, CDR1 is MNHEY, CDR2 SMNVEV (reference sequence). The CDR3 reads CASSFYGPGTSLTLSYEQYF. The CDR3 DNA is TGTGCCAGCAGTTTCTACGGGCCTGGGACTAGCCTCACTCTCTCCTACGAGCAGTACTTC.

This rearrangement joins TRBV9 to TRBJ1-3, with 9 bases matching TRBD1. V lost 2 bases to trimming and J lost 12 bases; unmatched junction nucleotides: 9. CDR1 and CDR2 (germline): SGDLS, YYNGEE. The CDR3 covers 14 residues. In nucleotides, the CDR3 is TGTGCCAGCAGCGTGGGACAGGGTCCTGACGGCATATATTTT. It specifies CASSVGQGPDGIYF.

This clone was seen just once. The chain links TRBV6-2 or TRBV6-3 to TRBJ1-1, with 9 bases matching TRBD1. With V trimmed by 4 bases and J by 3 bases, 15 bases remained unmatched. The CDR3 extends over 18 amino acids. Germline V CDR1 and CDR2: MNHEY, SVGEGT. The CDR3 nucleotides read TGTGCCAGCAGTTCCCAAGGACAGGGGATAAATCGGGACACTGAAGCTTTCTTT. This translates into CASSSQGQGINRDTEAFF.